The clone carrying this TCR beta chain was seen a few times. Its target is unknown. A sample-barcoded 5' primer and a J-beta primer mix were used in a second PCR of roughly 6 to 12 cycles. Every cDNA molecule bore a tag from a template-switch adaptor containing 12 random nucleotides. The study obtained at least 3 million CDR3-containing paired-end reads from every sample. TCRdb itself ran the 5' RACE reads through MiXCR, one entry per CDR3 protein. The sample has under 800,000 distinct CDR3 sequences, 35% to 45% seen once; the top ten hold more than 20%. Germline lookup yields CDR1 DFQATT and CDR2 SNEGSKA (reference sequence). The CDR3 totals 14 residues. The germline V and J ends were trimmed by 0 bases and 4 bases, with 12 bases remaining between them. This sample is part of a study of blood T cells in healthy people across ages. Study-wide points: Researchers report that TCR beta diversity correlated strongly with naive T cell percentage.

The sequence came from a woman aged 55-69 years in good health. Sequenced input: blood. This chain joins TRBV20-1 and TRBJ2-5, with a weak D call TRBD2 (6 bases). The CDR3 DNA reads TGCAGTGCTAGAGAACCGGTGGGGGGAGAGACCCAGTACTTC. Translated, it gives CSAREPVGGETQYF.